This T cell receptor beta chain appears in the sequencing data of a study of cytomegalovirus exposure and HLA in healthy donors. General study results and limits: Excluded: some indistinguishable V segments such as TRBV6-2 and TRBV6-3.

CDR1 and CDR2 from the germline V gene are SGHRS and YFSETQ. The CDR3 has 15 residues. Concerning this clone itself: Its antigen is undetermined.

In the PCR, 60 Vbeta and 13 Jbeta primers were used. Produced via immunoSEQ multiplex PCR; TCRdb's table is partial and in-frame only. The sample shows some 140,000 clones, 55% to 80% of them seen only once. V usage is TRBV5-1 and J usage is TRBJ2-5, with TRBD2 identical over 7 bases. Near its end, the DNA agrees better with TRBJ2-7, so the J call may be wrong. The sequenced sample was PBMCs. The sequence came from a woman aged 40 to 50 in good health and CMV-seronegative. In DNA, the CDR3 is TGCGCCAGCAGCTTGGAGCCGGGAGGCTCCTACGAGCAGTACTTC. This translates into CASSLEPGGSYEQYF.